The 24 T cell receptor beta chains given below trace back to one sample, sequenced in a study of CD8 T cells in ankylosing spondylitis. TCRdb ran MiXCR on the 5' RACE reads and lists one entry per CDR3 protein. The sample holds roughly 200,000 distinct CDR3 sequences, under 30% seen once. The material sequenced was blood, either unsorted or a sorted T cell fraction (not recorded which). The receptors stem from a male donor with ankylosing spondylitis or in good health (not recorded which).

The CDR3 sequence: CASSQEGRTGLETQYF. The DNA of the CDR3 is TGCGCCAGCAGCCAAGAGGGTCGGACAGGGCTAGAGACCCAGTACTTC. The chain recombines TRBV4-3 with TRBJ2-5; TRBD1 aligns across 8 bases. The CDR3 contains 16 residues. After removal of 0 bases from V and 4 bases from J, the junction contained 7 bases not matched to a gene. Germline V gene data show CDR1 as LGHNA and CDR2 as YSLEER.

The J gene is TRBJ1-5, the V gene TRBV20-1, with D uncertain. CDR1 DFQATT and CDR2 SNEGSKA come from the germline V gene (reference sequence). This CDR3 has 14 amino acids. The germline V and J ends were trimmed by 0 bases and 4 bases, with 10 bases remaining between them. CDR3 bases: TGCAGTGCTAGAGACGGACCGCTTAATCAGCCCCAGCATTTT. Amino acid sequence: CSARDGPLNQPQHF.

This chain uses TRBV15 with TRBJ2-3; 7 bases are a match to TRBD1. Per germline, CDR1 LNHNV and CDR2 YYDKDF (reference sequence). The trim removed 5 bases at V and 2 bases at J, leaving 7 bases unmatched. The CDR3 runs 15 residues. The CDR3 reads CATSARDSNTDTQYF. The CDR3, as DNA: TGTGCCACCAGCGCCCGGGACAGCAACACAGATACGCAGTATTTT.

The chain carries TRBV29-1 and TRBJ2-7; 15 bases are shared with TRBD2. V was clipped by 4 bases and J by 2 bases; unmatched bases: 3. The CDR3 is made up of 15 amino acids. Germline loops: CDR1 SQVTM, CDR2 ANQGSEA. CDR3 region: CSVVGLAGGAYEQYF. The CDR3 coding sequence is TGCAGCGTTGTTGGACTAGCGGGAGGGGCCTACGAGCAGTACTTC.

This clonotype was seen ten or more times. This rearrangement joins TRBV6-1 to TRBJ1-1; no clear D. Germline V lookup: CDR1 MNHNS, CDR2 SASEGT. Trimming shortened V by 10 bases and J by 0 bases, and 12 bases separated the two germline ends. The CDR3 runs to 13 residues. The CDR3 region is CATPENMNTEAFF. DNA of the CDR3: TGTGCCACCCCGGAAAACATGAACACTGAAGCTTTCTTT.

V and J are TRBV7-2 and TRBJ2-6; no clear D gene. The germline CDR1 and CDR2 sequences are SGHTA and FQGNSA. The V end was cut by 0 bases, the J end by 4 bases, with 7 bases between. The CDR3 length is 15 residues. In nucleotides, the CDR3 is TGTGCCAGCAGCTTAGCTCAATTGGGGGCCAACGTCCTGACTTTC. Its translation is CASSLAQLGANVLTF.

This clonotype has ten or more counts. The genes are TRBV10-1 and TRBJ2-7, with TRBD1 as a possible D gene (8 bases). Germline V gene lookup returns CDR1 WNHNN and CDR2 SYGVQD (reference sequence). CDR3 length: 14 amino acids. V was cut by 3 bases and J by 7 bases, with 16 bases left in between. CDR3 DNA sequence: TGCGCCAGCAGTGACGACAGGGGACTAAGGGAGCAGTACTTC. Amino acids: CASSDDRGLREQYF.

The table lists this clonotype with many counts. The chain combines TRBV12-3 or TRBV12-4 with TRBJ2-7; D is uncertain. This CDR3 is built from 13 residues. The V end lost 6 bases, the J end lost 3 bases, and 12 bases lay between the germline ends. In DNA form, the CDR3 reads TGTGCCAGCAGCCCCCGGATCCTCTACGAGCAGTACTTC. This translates into CASSPRILYEQYF.

This clonotype was recorded at least ten times. This chain connects TRBV25-1 to TRBJ2-1, with 10 nucleotides matching TRBD2. Per the germline V gene, CDR1 is MGHDK and CDR2 is SYGVNS. V shed 3 bases and J 8 bases; nucleotides not matched to a gene: 4. The CDR3 extends over 14 amino acids. The CDR3 DNA reads as TGTGCCAGCAGTGAGTTAGCGGGAGGCCATGAGCAGTTCTTC. Translation gives CASSELAGGHEQFF.

The chain links TRBV20-1 to TRBJ2-4, with 8 positions matching TRBD1. V was pared by 2 bases and J by 8 bases, with 11 bases of the junction left unmatched. Germline V gene data show CDR1 as DFQATT and CDR2 as SNEGSKA (reference sequence). This CDR3 is 15 amino acids long. The CDR3 DNA is TGCAGTGCTAGACGCGGGGAGACAGGGGTGGACATTCAGTACTTC. Translating gives CSARRGETGVDIQYF.

The rearrangement joins TRBV20-1 to TRBJ2-3; a possible D gene is TRBD2 (6 bases). The CDR3 runs 16 residues. V lost 0 bases and J 0 bases, leaving 13 bases between the germline ends. Germline-derived CDR1 and CDR2 are DFQATT and SNEGSKA (reference sequence). The CDR3 sequence: CSARDLIAESTDTQYF. DNA for the CDR3: TGCAGTGCTAGAGATCTGATAGCGGAGAGCACAGATACGCAGTATTTT.

V usage is TRBV20-1 and J usage is TRBJ2-5; a weak D match, TRBD1 (5 bases). Germline V CDR1 and CDR2: DFQATT, SNEGSKA (reference sequence). V was shortened by 6 bases and J by 3 bases, with 17 bases between the two germline ends. The CDR3 loop spans 14 amino acids. Written as DNA, the CDR3 is TGCAGTGCCCGCGGACCGAAGGGGAAAGAGACCCAGTACTTC. Its translation: CSARGPKGKETQYF.

The rearrangement uses TRBV12-3 or TRBV12-4 and TRBJ2-7, with unresolved D. V dropped 3 bases and J dropped 5 bases, with 14 bases sitting between them. The CDR3 is made up of 14 amino acids. The CDR3 here is CASSLGRSSDEQYF. CDR3 coding DNA: TGTGCCAGCAGTTTGGGCAGGAGTTCGGACGAGCAGTACTTC.

J is TRBJ2-7 and V is TRBV29-1; D perhaps matches TRBD1 (6 bases). The germline V and J ends were trimmed by 7 bases and 0 bases, with 10 bases remaining between them. CDR3 length equals 12 residues. Germline CDR1 is SQVTM and CDR2 is ANQGSEA. CDR3 coding DNA: TGCAGCGGCCGGGACACCTCCTACGAGCAGTACTTC. Protein product: CSGRDTSYEQYF.

Comments on this clonotype: Possible read error: a much larger clone is one base away. The chain is built from TRBV20-1 and TRBJ2-6; D not resolved. Per the germline V gene, CDR1 is DFQATT and CDR2 is SNEGSKA (reference sequence). The CDR3 runs 15 residues. CDR3 protein: CGAKGPSSGANVLTF. The CDR3 DNA sequence: TGCGGTGCTAAAGGCCCGTCCTCTGGGGCCAACGTCCTGACTTTC.

This clonotype was detected only a few times. The rearrangement joins TRBV29-1 to TRBJ1-5, with TRBD1 as a possible D gene (5 bases). Germline lookup yields CDR1 SQVTM and CDR2 ANQGSEA. The CDR3 runs 12 residues. V was cut by 4 bases and J by 5 bases, with 9 bases left in between. CDR3 nucleotide sequence: TGCAGCGTTGGGGACGGATATCAGCCCCAGCATTTT. Its protein is CSVGDGYQPQHF.

Only a few counts were recorded for this clonotype. V is TRBV20-1 and J is TRBJ1-1; no definite D call. The V end lost 2 bases, the J end lost 0 bases, and 10 bases lay between the germline ends. The CDR3 is 14 residues long. Germline lookup yields CDR1 DFQATT and CDR2 SNEGSKA (reference sequence). CDR3 sequence (DNA): TGCAGTGCTAGAAAGGGCAGCATGAACACTGAAGCTTTCTTT. It translates to CSARKGSMNTEAFF.

The chain is built from TRBV2 and TRBJ2-5; D is undetermined. The germline CDR1 and CDR2 sequences are SNHLY and FYNNEI. Trimming shortened V by 6 bases and J by 1 base, and 12 bases separated the two germline ends. The CDR3 totals 14 residues. CDR3 in amino acids: CASSPPAVQETQYF. The CDR3 nucleotides are TGTGCCAGCAGCCCCCCCGCGGTCCAAGAGACCCAGTACTTC. Complete variable domain (other parts from reference TRBV2 and TRBJ2-5): EPEVTQTPSHQVTQMGQEVILRCVPISNHLYFYWYRQILGQKVEFLVSFYNNEISEKSEIFDDQFSVERPDGSNFTLKIRSTKLEDSAMYFCASSPPAVQETQYFGPGTRLLVL.

The genes are TRBV20-1 and TRBJ2-5; possibly TRBD2 for D (6 bases). This CDR3 has 15 residues. CDR1 and CDR2 from the germline V gene are DFQATT and SNEGSKA (reference sequence). V was cut by 0 bases and J by 5 bases, with 16 bases left in between. Written as DNA, the CDR3 is TGCAGTGCTAGAGATCCAGCCAGGGCGGGGGAGACCCAGTACTTC. The encoded protein is CSARDPARAGETQYF.

A few counts support this clonotype. The J gene is TRBJ2-1, the V gene TRBV20-1, with 7 bases that match TRBD2. V was pared by 5 bases and J by 3 bases, with 10 bases of the junction left unmatched. The CDR3 sequence is 15 residues long. The germline V gene has CDR1 DFQATT and CDR2 SNEGSKA (reference sequence). CDR3 residues: CSAPPLAEHYNEQFF. CDR3 sequence (DNA): TGCAGTGCTCCCCCTCTAGCGGAGCACTACAATGAGCAGTTCTTC.

In this sample, this clonotype turned up many times. The V gene is TRBV6-1, the J gene TRBJ2-3; TRBD2 might be the D (6 bases). Germline V gene lookup returns CDR1 MNHNS and CDR2 SASEGT. The CDR3 spans 14 residues. With 6 bases removed from V and 1 base from J, the gap between germline ends came to 11 bases. CDR3: CASRPGTGTDTQYF. As DNA, the CDR3 is TGTGCCAGCAGACCCGGGACTGGCACAGATACGCAGTATTTT.

This clonotype was recorded many times. The chain recombines TRBV6-1 with TRBJ1-4; D might be TRBD1 (5 bases). Germline CDR1 MNHNS, CDR2 SASEGT. Trimming stripped 6 bases from V and 0 bases from J, with 11 bases between. This CDR3 has 15 amino acids. The CDR3 spells CASSWDGATNEKLFF. The CDR3 DNA reads TGTGCCAGCAGCTGGGACGGAGCAACTAATGAAAAACTGTTTTTT.

The sample holds a few counts of this clonotype. CDR3 DNA: TGTGCCAGCAGTTACGGCGGGAGCGGGGGCTACAATGAGCAGTTCTTC. This gives the protein CASSYGGSGGYNEQFF. The rearrangement joins TRBV6-5 to TRBJ2-1; 8 nucleotides align to TRBD2. V lost 2 bases, J lost 3 bases, and 6 bases stayed unmatched. Per germline, CDR1 MNHEY and CDR2 SVGAGI. The CDR3 length is 16 residues.

This clonotype was observed many times. The V and J genes are TRBV9 and TRBJ2-5; possibly TRBD2 for D (6 bases). The length of the CDR3 is 13 residues. Germline values: CDR1 SGDLS, CDR2 YYNGEE. Trimming shortened V by 2 bases and J by 2 bases, and 7 bases separated the two germline ends. The CDR3 DNA reads TGTGCCAGCAGCGTTGGACTACAAGAGACCCAGTACTTC. It yields the protein CASSVGLQETQYF.